This TCR beta chain was captured in a study of CD8 T cells in ankylosing spondylitis. Regarding the study as a whole: Disease-linked clones reportedly concentrated significantly in matched ankylosing spondylitis synovial fluid. Existing reports had already noted some motif variants in reactive arthritis synovial fluid and blood. Clones linked to the disease showed a CD8+ phenotype. They occurred at relatively low frequencies in peripheral blood. Fewer than ten highly homologous variants made up a TCR beta motif that seemed to typify ankylosing spondylitis blood.

A quantitative 5'-RACE method, one with molecular barcodes, was used to make TCR beta libraries. TCRdb redid the calling of the 5' RACE reads with MiXCR, one entry per CDR3 protein. The sample lists around 770,000 distinct CDR3 sequences; around 11% were seen once. This clonotype turned up a few times. Its antigen is undetermined. V was pared by 4 bases and J by 3 bases, with 1 base of the junction left unmatched. The CDR3 extends over 14 amino acids. The V gene's germline CDR1 is MNHEY and CDR2 SVGEGT. The origin of this receptor is a male donor with ankylosing spondylitis. The chain carries TRBV6-2 or TRBV6-3 and TRBJ1-1, with TRBD1 matching 11 bases. Sequenced material: blood, either unsorted or a sorted T cell fraction (not recorded which). The CDR3 sequence is CASSWTGGYTEAFF. In DNA, the CDR3 is TGTGCCAGCAGTTGGACAGGGGGCTACACTGAAGCTTTCTTT.